These 11 T cell receptor beta chains originate from one sample sequenced in a study of T cells in Graves' hyperthyroidism and ophthalmopathy. Amplification of TCR beta CDR3 regions used RNA as the template. A set of HTBI primers served as the primers for a first-round RT-PCR of the TCR CDR3. One entry per CDR3 protein results from TCRdb running MiXCR on the multiplex PCR reads. The sample holds under 350,000 distinct CDR3 sequences, 10% to 15% seen once. The sequenced sample was blood. The origin of the receptors is a woman aged 25-40 years with Graves' hyperthyroidism that later progressed to Graves' ophthalmopathy.

As concerns this clonotype: Possible read error: a much larger clone is one base away. The conserved phenylalanine or tryptophan is not found at the CDR3 terminus, so this likely reflects a read error. The chain's CDR3 is CASSPRGGYGYTL. The CDR3 nucleotides read TGTGCCAGCAGTCCCCGGGGGGGCTATGGCTACACCCTC. The J gene is TRBJ1-2, the V gene TRBV27, with D perhaps TRBD1 (5 bases). Germline V CDR1 and CDR2: MNHEY, SMNVEV (reference sequence). Trimming took 5 bases from V and 4 from J, leaving 11 bases between them. CDR3 length equals 13 residues.

Ten or more counts support this clonotype. The rearrangement links TRBV20-1 to TRBJ2-3, with TRBD2 matching 8 bases. The CDR3 runs to 16 residues. The germline V gene encodes CDR1 DFQATT and CDR2 SNEGSKA (reference sequence). V was clipped by 6 bases and J by 0 bases; unmatched bases: 11. CDR3 nucleotides: TGCAGTGCCGTGGCCCATAGCGGGATTAGCACAGATACGCAGTATTTT. It codes for CSAVAHSGISTDTQYF.

This clonotype was seen many times. As DNA, the CDR3 is TGTGCCAGCTCACCTCTCGACCCGGGGTATAATTCACCCCTCCACTTT. As protein: CASSPLDPGYNSPLHF. The chain links TRBV18 to TRBJ1-6; D gene unclear. Per the germline V gene, CDR1 is KGHSH and CDR2 is LQKENI. V lost 3 bases to trimming and J lost 4 bases, with 13 bases between them. This CDR3 comprises 16 residues.

In this sample, this clonotype turned up many times. This chain connects TRBV7-3 to TRBJ2-1, with D hard to call. Trimming left V 5 bases short and J 9 bases short, with 26 bases between. The CDR3 runs to 17 residues. Germline CDR1 reads SGHTA; CDR2 reads FQGTGA. The CDR3 protein is CASSALAGPSPTAEQFF. Here the CDR3 DNA reads TGTGCCAGCAGCGCCCTCGCCGGGCCTTCACCGACGGCTGAGCAGTTCTTC. Supplemented by reference TRBV7-3 and TRBJ2-1, the full variable domain reads GAGVSQTPSNKVTEKGKYVELRCDPISGHTALYWYRQSLGQGPEFLIYFQGTGAADDSGLPNDRFFAVRPEGSVSTLKIQRTERGDSAVYLCASSALAGPSPTAEQFFGPGTRLTVL.

This clonotype was found a few times. The chain is built from TRBV15 and TRBJ2-7; TRBD1 matches at 8 bases. Germline CDR1 LNHNV, CDR2 YYDKDF (reference sequence). The J segment lost 6 bases and the V segment lost 1 base, leaving 14 bases of the junction unmatched. The CDR3 is made up of 17 amino acids. In DNA, the CDR3 is TGTGCCACCAGCAGAGTCCCCTTGACAGGGGATACCTCCGAGCAGTACTTC. This encodes CATSRVPLTGDTSEQYF.

There are many counts of this clonotype. The chain links TRBV15 to TRBJ1-5; TRBD1 matches 10 bases. The V segment lost 1 base and the J segment 3 bases; nucleotides outside the gene matches: 3. Germline CDR1 is LNHNV and CDR2 is YYDKDF (reference sequence). The CDR3 consists of 16 residues. CDR3 DNA sequence: TGTGCCACCAGCAGAGGGGGGACAGGGGACAATCAGCCCCAGCATTTT. It translates to CATSRGGTGDNQPQHF.

This clonotype has a count of ten or more. The V and J genes are TRBV7-2 and TRBJ1-5; a weak D match, TRBD1 (6 bases). The CDR3 sequence is 16 residues long. Trimming took 1 base from V and 1 from J, leaving 11 bases between them. Germline loops: CDR1 SGHTA, CDR2 FQGNSA. The CDR3 nucleotides are TGTGCCAGCAGCTTAGGGCAGGGGATAAGCAATCAGCCCCAGCATTTT. This sequence encodes CASSLGQGISNQPQHF.

The rearrangement uses TRBV11-2 and TRBJ2-7; TRBD1 matches at 9 bases. The CDR3 sequence is 15 residues long. With 6 bases clipped from V and 3 bases from J, the junction kept 9 bases outside the gene matches. Germline CDR1 is SGHAT and CDR2 is FQNNGV. The CDR3 DNA follows: TGTGCCAGCAGTTGGGGGACAGGGATAGTCTACGAGCAGTACTTC. Amino acid sequence: CASSWGTGIVYEQYF.

In its sample, this clonotype was seen many times. The J gene is TRBJ2-3, the V gene TRBV12-3 or TRBV12-4; TRBD2 agrees at 7 bases. Unmatched junction bases numbered 8, after V lost 6 bases and J lost 2 bases. The CDR3 runs 15 residues. CDR3 loop: CASSRLGGSTDTQYF. In DNA form, the CDR3 reads TGTGCCAGCAGCCGGCTGGGGGGGTCCACAGATACGCAGTATTTT.

The rearrangement links TRBV2 to TRBJ1-1; D may be TRBD1 (6 bases). Germline CDR1 is SNHLY and CDR2 is FYNNEI. Trimming took 9 bases from V and 4 from J, leaving 12 bases between them. This CDR3 comprises 12 residues. The CDR3 DNA reads TGTGCCAGTACAGGGTCAGGCACTGAAGCTTTCTTT. This codes for CASTGSGTEAFF.

This clonotype was observed at least ten times. V usage is TRBV6-1 and J usage is TRBJ2-5; no definite D call. CDR1 is MNHNS, CDR2 SASEGT, per germline. Trimming stripped 1 base from V and 0 bases from J, with 3 bases between. This CDR3 is 13 amino acids long. CDR3 amino acids: CASSEGYQETQYF. For the CDR3, the DNA is TGTGCCAGCAGTGAAGGGTACCAAGAGACCCAGTACTTC.